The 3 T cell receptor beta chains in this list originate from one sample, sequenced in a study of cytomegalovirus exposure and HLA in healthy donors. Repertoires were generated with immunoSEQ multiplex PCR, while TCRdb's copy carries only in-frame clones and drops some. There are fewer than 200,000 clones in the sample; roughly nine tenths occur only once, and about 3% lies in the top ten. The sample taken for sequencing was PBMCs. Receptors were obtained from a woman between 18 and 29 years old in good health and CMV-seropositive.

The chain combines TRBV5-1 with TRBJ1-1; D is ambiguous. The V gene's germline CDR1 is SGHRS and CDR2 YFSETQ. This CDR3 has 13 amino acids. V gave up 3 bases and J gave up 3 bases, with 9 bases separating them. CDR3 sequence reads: CASSYREDTEAFF. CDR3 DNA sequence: TGCGCCAGCAGCTACCGGGAGGACACTGAAGCTTTCTTT.

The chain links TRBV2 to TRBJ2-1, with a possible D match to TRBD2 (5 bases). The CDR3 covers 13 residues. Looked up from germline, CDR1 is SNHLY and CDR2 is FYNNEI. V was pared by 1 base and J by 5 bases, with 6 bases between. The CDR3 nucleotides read TGTGCCAGCAGTGAAGGGGAGCACAATGAGCAGTTCTTC. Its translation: CASSEGEHNEQFF.

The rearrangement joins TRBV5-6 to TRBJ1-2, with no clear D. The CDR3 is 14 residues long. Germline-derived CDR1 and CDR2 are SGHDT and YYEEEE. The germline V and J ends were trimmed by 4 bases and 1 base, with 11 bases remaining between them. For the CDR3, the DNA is TGTGCCAGCAGCCTTGGCGGACTTAACTATGGCTACACCTTC. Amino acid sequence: CASSLGGLNYGYTF.